The T cell receptor (beta chain) described here comes from a study of cytomegalovirus exposure and HLA in healthy donors. Study-level information: Among the approximately 430 donors who were genotyped, over 70% fell in the genetic ancestry cluster that is associated with self-reported Caucasian donors. Overall study findings and caveats: In an earlier analysis, productive rearrangement rates for most beta V segments clustered near 87% or 30%.

With 60 Vbeta and 13 Jbeta primers, the PCR was carried out. The assay was immunoSEQ multiplex PCR, and TCRdb's table has in-frame clones only and misses some. The repertoire holds approximately 160,000 clones, with less than 90% as singletons. CDR1 ENHRY and CDR2 SYGVKD come from the germline V gene. This CDR3 is 15 amino acids long. Trimming took 4 bases from V and 7 from J; bases not matched to a gene: 5. Remarks on this clone: Its matching antigen is unknown.

The TCR comes from a woman aged 45-65 years in good health and CMV-seropositive. The sequenced sample was PBMCs. The chain uses TRBV10-3 and TRBJ2-2; 11 nucleotides match TRBD1. The CDR3 DNA reads as TGTGCCATCAGTGTAGGACAGGGGGCTGGCGGGGAGCTGTTTTTT. Protein: CAISVGQGAGGELFF.